This TCR beta chain was profiled in a study of blood T cell repertoires in COVID-19. Study summary: Donors in the United States, Italy and Spain gave samples during acute or convalescent COVID-19.

There are a few counts of this clone. Those enrolled, adults aged roughly 18 to 95 years, came from about two dozen US areas. In the authors' methods: How many nucleated cells were present was estimated from reference gene primer amplification. Sequenced by immunoSEQ multiplex PCR; TCRdb stores in-frame clones only, minus some. That table is the source of V, J and clone size, and D and trimming were worked out from the DNA. Of 250,000 to 300,000 clones in the sample, 85% to 90% are singletons; the top ten hold less than 2%. From germline, CDR1 is KGHDR and CDR2 SFDVKD. V was trimmed by 3 bases and J by 7 bases, leaving 15 bases between them. This CDR3 is built from 14 residues.

Sequenced material: PBMCs or T cells enriched from blood (not recorded which). V is TRBV24-1 and J is TRBJ2-7; maybe TRBD2 (7 bases). The clonotype comes from a woman aged 60 to 75 who had recovered from COVID-19. The CDR3 reads CATSDQGGGGEQYF. The CDR3 DNA reads TGTGCCACCAGTGATCAAGGGGGGGGAGGGGAGCAGTACTTC.